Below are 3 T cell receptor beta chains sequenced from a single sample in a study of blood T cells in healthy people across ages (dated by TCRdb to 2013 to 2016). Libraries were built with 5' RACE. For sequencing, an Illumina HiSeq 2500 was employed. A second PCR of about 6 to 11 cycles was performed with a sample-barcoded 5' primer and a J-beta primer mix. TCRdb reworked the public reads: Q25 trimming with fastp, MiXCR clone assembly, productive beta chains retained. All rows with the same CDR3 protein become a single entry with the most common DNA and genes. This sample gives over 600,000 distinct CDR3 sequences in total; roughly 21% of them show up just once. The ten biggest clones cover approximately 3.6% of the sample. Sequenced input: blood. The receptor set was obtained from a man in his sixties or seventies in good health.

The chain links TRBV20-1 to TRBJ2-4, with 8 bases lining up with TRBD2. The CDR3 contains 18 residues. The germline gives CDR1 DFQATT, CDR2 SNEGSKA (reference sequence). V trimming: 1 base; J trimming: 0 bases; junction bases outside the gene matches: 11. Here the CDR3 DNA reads TGCAGTGCTAGAGCAGCCGGACTAGCACCCCTAGCCAAAAACATTCAGTACTTC. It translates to CSARAAGLAPLAKNIQYF.

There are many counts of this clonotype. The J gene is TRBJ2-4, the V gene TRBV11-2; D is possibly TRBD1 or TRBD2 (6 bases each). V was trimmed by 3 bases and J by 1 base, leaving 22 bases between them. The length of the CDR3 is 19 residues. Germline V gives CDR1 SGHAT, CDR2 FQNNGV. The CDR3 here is CASSFTGTVAVVAKNIQYF. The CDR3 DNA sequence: TGTGCCAGCAGCTTCACAGGGACTGTGGCTGTAGTGGCCAAAAACATTCAGTACTTC.

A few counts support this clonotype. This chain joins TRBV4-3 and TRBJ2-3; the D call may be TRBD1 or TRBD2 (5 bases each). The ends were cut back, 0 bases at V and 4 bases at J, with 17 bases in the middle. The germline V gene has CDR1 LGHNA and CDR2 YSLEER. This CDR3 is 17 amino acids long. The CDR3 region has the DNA TGCGCCAGCAGCCAAGAACCCCGGCGCCTGGGGGCAGATACGCAGTATTTT. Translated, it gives CASSQEPRRLGADTQYF.